Each of the 4 T cell receptor beta chains below was sequenced from the same sample in a study of graft-versus-host responses after intestinal transplantation. Sequencing used immunoSEQ multiplex PCR; TCRdb keeps in-frame clones, though not all of them. The sample records 4,000 to 4,500 clones, roughly 21% being singletons. This sample comprised alloreactive CD4+ T cells from a mixed lymphocyte reaction culture, obtained before transplantation. Subset given: CFSE-low proliferating T cells sorted from roughly 6-day pre-transplant mixed lymphocyte reaction (GvH or HvG direction). Receptors were obtained from a human patient who was an organ donor for intestinal transplantation.

By sample fraction, this clone is medium-sized. The CDR3 DNA is TGTGCCAGCAGGAAACTAGCGGGGGTCTCCTACGAGCAGTACGTC. Encoded protein: CASRKLAGVSYEQYV. The chain is built from TRBV6-5 and TRBJ2-7, with TRBD2 matching over 11 bases. The CDR3 spans 15 residues. Germline V gene sequence: CDR1 MNHEY, CDR2 SVGAGI. Trimming took 6 bases from V and 0 from J; bases not matched to a gene: 4.

This clone was observed a few times. The CDR3 DNA sequence: TGTGCCAGCAGCTTAAGGCAGGGCCCCTATGGCTACACCTTC. Translated, it gives CASSLRQGPYGYTF. This chain uses TRBV7-2 with TRBJ1-2; a possible D gene is TRBD1 (5 bases). The CDR3 has 14 amino acids. The V gene lost 2 bases and the J gene lost 4 bases, with 11 bases spanning the gap. CDR1 and CDR2 from the germline V gene are SGHTA and FQGNSA.

This clone was seen a few times. V is TRBV6-1 and J is TRBJ1-1; D gene ambiguous. This CDR3 comprises 11 residues. Germline V CDR1 and CDR2: MNHNS, SASEGT. V lost 5 bases to trimming and J lost 5 bases, with 6 bases between them. This CDR3 reads CASSYRTEAFF. In DNA, the CDR3 is TGTGCCAGCAGTTATCGGACTGAAGCTTTCTTT.

In this sample, this clone turned up a few times. The chain carries TRBV25-1 and TRBJ2-5; TRBD1 matches 12 bases. Trimming took 5 bases from V and 7 from J; bases not matched to a gene: 11. CDR1 is MGHDK and CDR2 is SYGVNS in the germline V gene. This CDR3 is built from 16 residues. For the CDR3, the DNA is TGTGCCAGCAGTTATCCGGGACAGGGGGCGAGAGGGACCCAGTACTTC. It codes for CASSYPGQGARGTQYF. Full variable domain (remainder filled in from reference TRBV25-1 and TRBJ2-5): EADIYQTPRYLVIGTGKKITLECSQTMGHDKMYWYQQDPGMELHLIHYSYGVNSTEKGDLSSESTVSRIRTEHFPLTLESARPSHTSQYLCASSYPGQGARGTQYFGPGTRLLVL.